A selection of T cell receptor beta chains follows, all from one sample in a study of molecular identifiers for immune sequencing clone quantification. TCRdb re-called the PCR reads through MiXCR, storing one row per CDR3 protein. The table lists approximately 54,000 distinct CDR3 sequences, roughly 24% of them singletons, with about 2% in the top ten. Sequencing input: naive CD8+ T cells from blood, with Jurkat cell RNA spiked in. These receptors were collected from a human donor in good health. Some libraries in this study had Jurkat cell RNA spiked in. The CDR3 runs from the conserved cysteine through the conserved F or W. Fields, in order: clone size, V gene, J gene, CDR3 length, D gene, CDR3 protein, CDR3 DNA. The D gene is left open where the match is weak. The size entry is marked missing in some rows and otherwise reads once, few, many or a size class.

.	TRBV6-2/TRBV6-3	TRBJ2-7	13	.	CASSYGAAYEQYF	TGTGCCAGCAGTTATGGAGCAGCCTACGAGCAGTACTTC
many	TRBV7-2	TRBJ2-7	15	TRBD2	CASSLERTSSHEQYF	TGTGCCAGCAGCTTAGAGCGGACTAGCAGCCACGAGCAGTACTTC
many	TRBV7-2	TRBJ2-3	16	.	CASSLVSGTPTDTQYF	TGTGCCAGCAGCTTAGTTAGCGGCACTCCCACAGATACGCAGTATTTT
few	TRBV4-3	TRBJ2-7	14	TRBD1	CASSQWQGANEQYF	TGCGCCAGCAGCCAGTGGCAGGGGGCGAACGAGCAGTACTTC
many	TRBV6-2/TRBV6-3	TRBJ1-1	18	TRBD1	CASSYSIGAAGGITEAFF	TGTGCCAGCAGTTACTCGATCGGTGCGGCAGGGGGAATCACTGAAGCTTTCTTT
many	TRBV7-9	TRBJ2-5	16	TRBD2	CASSFLTSGGQETQYF	TGTGCCAGCAGCTTCTTGACTAGCGGGGGACAAGAGACCCAGTACTTC
many	TRBV7-2	TRBJ1-5	14	.	CASSPAGAGQPQHF	TGTGCCAGCAGCCCTGCGGGGGCGGGACAGCCCCAGCATTTT
few	TRBV29-1	TRBJ2-7	13	.	CSVELGDQYEQYF	TGCAGCGTTGAATTGGGGGATCAATACGAGCAGTACTTC
few	TRBV20-1	TRBJ2-7	15	.	CSASSNRLASYEQYF	TGCAGTGCTAGTAGTAACCGGTTAGCCTCCTACGAGCAGTACTTC
many	TRBV28	TRBJ2-7	15	.	CASSEPTGGVYEQYF	TGTGCCAGCAGTGAACCGACAGGAGGGGTCTACGAGCAGTACTTC
.	TRBV20-1	TRBJ2-5	14	TRBD2	CSARESGTGEAQYF	TGCAGTGCTAGAGAAAGCGGGACGGGGGAGGCCCAGTACTTC
medium-sized	TRBV29-1	TRBJ1-3	15	.	CSVDSGRGGGNTIYF	TGCAGCGTTGATTCGGGACGAGGAGGAGGAAACACCATATATTTT
few	TRBV5-6	TRBJ2-7	12	.	CASSLAQLEQYF	TGTGCCAGCAGCTTGGCCCAGTTGGAGCAGTACTTC
.	TRBV12-3/TRBV12-4	TRBJ2-1	12	.	CASSPECYEQFF	TGTGCCAGCAGTCCCGAGTGCTATGAGCAGTTCTTC
.	TRBV19	TRBJ1-1	14	.	CASNIYSENTEAFF	TGTGCCAGTAATATTTACAGCGAAAACACTGAAGCTTTCTTT
many	TRBV20-1	TRBJ2-7	12	TRBD1	CSAADRAREQYF	TGCAGTGCCGCGGACAGGGCCCGTGAGCAGTACTTC
many	TRBV7-9	TRBJ2-7	12	.	CASSLGTYEQYF	TGTGCCAGCAGCTTAGGCACCTACGAGCAGTACTTC
many	TRBV19	TRBJ2-5	13	.	CASRAGQQETQYF	TGTGCCAGTAGGGCGGGACAGCAAGAGACCCAGTACTTC
many	TRBV4-3	TRBJ2-3	13	.	CASSQPTADTQYF	TGCGCCAGCAGCCAACCAACGGCGGATACGCAGTATTTT
.	TRBV21-1	TRBJ2-3	17	.	CASSNGQGFGGTGTQYF	TGTGCCAGCAGCAACGGACAGGGTTTTGGGGGCACAGGTACGCAGTATTTT
many	TRBV12-3/TRBV12-4	TRBJ2-7	13	.	CASRTSTSYEQYF	TGTGCCAGCAGGACTAGTACCTCCTACGAGCAGTACTTC
.	TRBV6-2/TRBV6-3	TRBJ1-1	14	.	CASSPGQPNTEAFF	TGTGCCAGCTCCCCGGGACAACCGAACACTGAAGCTTTCTTT
.	TRBV6-2/TRBV6-3	TRBJ1-3	15	.	CASSPTGFSGSTIYF	TGTGCCAGCAGTCCCACAGGATTCTCTGGAAGCACCATATATTTT
many	TRBV20-1	TRBJ2-3	15	TRBD2	CSATALSGGADTQYF	TGCAGTGCTACTGCCCTTAGCGGGGGGGCCGATACGCAGTATTTT
many	TRBV29-1	TRBJ2-1	14	TRBD1	CSAVSGTALDEQFF	TGCAGCGCCGTGTCCGGGACAGCCCTTGATGAGCAGTTCTTC
many	TRBV5-1	TRBJ1-1	14	.	CASSSGQLNTEAFF	TGCGCCAGCAGCTCCGGACAGCTGAACACTGAAGCTTTCTTT
few	TRBV3-1	TRBJ2-7	17	.	CASSQVVLRQRHYEQYF	TGTGCCAGCAGCCAAGTGGTACTCAGACAGAGACACTACGAGCAGTACTTC
many	TRBV9	TRBJ2-7	14	TRBD1	CASSTQDRVHEQYF	TGTGCCAGCAGCACTCAAGACAGGGTCCACGAGCAGTACTTC
many	TRBV10-3	TRBJ1-1	15	.	CAISPLGGLNTEAFF	TGTGCCATCAGTCCCTTGGGCGGCCTGAACACTGAAGCTTTCTTT
many	TRBV4-3	TRBJ2-7	15	TRBD1	CASSQGATGVDEQYF	TGCGCCAGCAGCCAAGGGGCCACAGGGGTCGACGAGCAGTACTTC
few	TRBV19	TRBJ2-1	14	.	CASSSGGPYNEQFF	TGTGCCAGTAGTAGTGGCGGTCCTTACAATGAGCAGTTCTTC
.	TRBV5-1	TRBJ2-7	14	.	CASSPTGTSYEQYF	TGCGCCAGCAGCCCTACAGGAACCTCCTACGAGCAGTACTTC
few	TRBV2	TRBJ2-7	16	.	CVSSEAAGAGTYEQYF	TGTGTCAGCAGTGAAGCGGCTGGGGCGGGGACCTACGAGCAGTACTTC
.	TRBV29-1	TRBJ2-2	15	TRBD2	CSVSGTSGGTGELFF	TGCAGCGTCTCCGGGACTAGCGGGGGGACCGGGGAGCTGTTTTTT
few	TRBV5-1	TRBJ1-1	16	TRBD1	CASSGPRTGLNTEAFF	TGCGCCAGCAGCGGGCCCCGGACAGGGCTGAACACTGAAGCTTTCTTT
many	TRBV3-1	TRBJ1-2	14	.	CASSYRTAAYGYTF	TGTGCCAGCAGCTATAGGACAGCTGCCTATGGCTACACCTTC
few	TRBV7-2	TRBJ2-1	18	TRBD2	CASSPRTSGSSSYNEQFF	TGTGCCAGCAGCCCGCGGACTAGCGGGAGTAGCTCCTACAATGAGCAGTTCTTC
many	TRBV5-1	TRBJ2-5	15	.	CASSLTRGVGETQYF	TGCGCCAGCAGCTTGACCCGCGGGGTCGGAGAGACCCAGTACTTC
many	TRBV6-5	TRBJ2-5	16	.	CASSYSMVGNQETQYF	TGTGCCAGCAGTTACTCGATGGTCGGGAACCAAGAGACCCAGTACTTC
few	TRBV20-1	TRBJ2-5	15	TRBD1	CSASQPGQGQETQYF	TGCAGTGCTAGCCAGCCGGGACAGGGGCAAGAGACCCAGTACTTC
many	TRBV24-1	TRBJ2-1	15	.	CATSVGQSSYNEQFF	TGTGCCACCAGCGTAGGGCAAAGCTCCTACAATGAGCAGTTCTTC